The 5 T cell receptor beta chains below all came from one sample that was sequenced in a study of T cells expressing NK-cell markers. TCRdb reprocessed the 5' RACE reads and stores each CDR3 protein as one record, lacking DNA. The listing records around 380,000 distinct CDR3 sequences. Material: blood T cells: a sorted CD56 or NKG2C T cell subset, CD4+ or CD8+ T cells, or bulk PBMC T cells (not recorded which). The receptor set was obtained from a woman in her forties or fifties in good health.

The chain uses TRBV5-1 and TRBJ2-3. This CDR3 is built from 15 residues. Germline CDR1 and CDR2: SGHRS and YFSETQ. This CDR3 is CASSLAETVTDTQYF.

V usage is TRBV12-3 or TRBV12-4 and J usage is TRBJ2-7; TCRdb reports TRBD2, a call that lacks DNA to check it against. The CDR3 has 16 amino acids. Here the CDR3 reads CASSLNLSSGPREQYF.

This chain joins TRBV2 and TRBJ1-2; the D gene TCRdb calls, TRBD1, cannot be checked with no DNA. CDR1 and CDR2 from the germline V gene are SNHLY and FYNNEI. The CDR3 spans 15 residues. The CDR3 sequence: CASNRGRPINYGYTF.

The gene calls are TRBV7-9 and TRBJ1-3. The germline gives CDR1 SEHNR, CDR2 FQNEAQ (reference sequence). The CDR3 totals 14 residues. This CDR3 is CASSPVATGNTIYF. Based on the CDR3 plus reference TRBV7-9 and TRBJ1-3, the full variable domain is DTGVSQNPRHKITKRGQNVTFRCDPISEHNRLYWYRQTLGQGPEFLTYFQNEAQLEKSRLLSDRFSAERPKGSFSTLEIQRTEQGDSAMYLCASSPVATGNTIYFGEGSWLTVV.

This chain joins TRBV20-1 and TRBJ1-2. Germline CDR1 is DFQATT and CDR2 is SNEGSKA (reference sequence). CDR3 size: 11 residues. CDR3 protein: CSAPEPVGYTF.